This T cell receptor beta chain was captured by sequencing in a study of CD8 T cells in Susac syndrome. Reverse transcription of about 0.5 to 1 ug RNA used random hexamers. TCRdb ran MiXCR on the immunoSEQ multiplex PCR reads and lists one entry per CDR3 protein. Counted here are some 170,000 distinct CDR3 sequences, about 94% occurring once; the ten biggest clones make up just over 0.13%. With V trimmed by 4 bases and J by 3 bases, 3 bases remained unmatched. The length of the CDR3 is 15 residues. The germline CDR1 and CDR2 sequences are SGHAT and FQNNGV. Peripheral blood CD8+ and CD4+ T cells were profiled by TCR beta sequencing.

The material sequenced was CD4+ T cells from PBMCs. This sequence joins TRBV11-2 and TRBJ2-2, with 9 bases identical to TRBD1. The sequence derives from a human donor in good health. Here the CDR3 DNA reads TGTGCCAGCAGCTCCGGGACAGGGTACACCGGGGAGCTGTTTTTT. Protein sequence: CASSSGTGYTGELFF.